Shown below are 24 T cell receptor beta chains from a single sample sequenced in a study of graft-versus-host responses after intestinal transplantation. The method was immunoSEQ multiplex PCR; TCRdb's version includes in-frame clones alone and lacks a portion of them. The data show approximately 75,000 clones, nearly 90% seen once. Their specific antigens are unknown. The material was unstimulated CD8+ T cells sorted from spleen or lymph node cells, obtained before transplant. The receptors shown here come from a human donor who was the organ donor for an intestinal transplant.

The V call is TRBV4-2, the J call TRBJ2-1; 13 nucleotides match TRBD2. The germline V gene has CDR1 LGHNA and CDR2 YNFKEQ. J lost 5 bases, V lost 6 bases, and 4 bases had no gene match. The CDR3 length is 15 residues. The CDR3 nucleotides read TGTGCCAGCAGTCGCGGACTAGCGGGGGACAATGAGCAGTTCTTC. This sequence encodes CASSRGLAGDNEQFF.

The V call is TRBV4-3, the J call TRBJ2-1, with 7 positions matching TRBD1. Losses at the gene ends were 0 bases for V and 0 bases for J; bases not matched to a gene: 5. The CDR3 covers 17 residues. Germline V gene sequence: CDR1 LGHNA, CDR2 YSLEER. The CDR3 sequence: CASSQDRRQGSYNEQFF. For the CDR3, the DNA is TGCGCCAGCAGCCAAGATCGAAGACAGGGCTCCTACAATGAGCAGTTCTTC.

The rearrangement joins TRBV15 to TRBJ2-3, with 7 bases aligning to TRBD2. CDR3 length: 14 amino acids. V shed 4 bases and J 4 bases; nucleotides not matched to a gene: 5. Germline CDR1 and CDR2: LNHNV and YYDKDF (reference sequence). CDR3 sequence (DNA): TGTGCCACCAGCAACCTAGCGGCCCCAGATACGCAGTATTTT. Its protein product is CATSNLAAPDTQYF.

The CDR3 is CASSPLTGSVGNTIYF. Here the CDR3 DNA reads TGTGCCAGCAGCCCACTGACAGGATCGGTCGGAAACACCATATATTTT. This sequence joins TRBV7-6 and TRBJ1-3; possibly TRBD1 for D (6 bases). Germline V gene lookup returns CDR1 SGHVS and CDR2 FNYEAQ. With 5 bases removed from V and 4 bases from J, the gap between germline ends came to 18 bases. CDR3 length: 16 amino acids.

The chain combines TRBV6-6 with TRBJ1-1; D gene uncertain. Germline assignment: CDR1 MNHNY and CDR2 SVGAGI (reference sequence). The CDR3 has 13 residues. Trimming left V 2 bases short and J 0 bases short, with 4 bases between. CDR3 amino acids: CASSYNMNTEAFF. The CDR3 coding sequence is TGTGCCAGCAGTTACAATATGAACACTGAAGCTTTCTTT.

The CDR3 sequence is CASAAVTSNQPQHF. The CDR3 DNA reads as TGTGCCAGCGCGGCAGTCACCAGCAATCAGCCCCAGCATTTT. This sequence joins TRBV2 and TRBJ1-5; D not resolved. Trimming stripped 8 bases from V and 1 base from J, with 12 bases between. The length of the CDR3 is 14 residues. Per the germline V gene, CDR1 is SNHLY and CDR2 is FYNNEI.

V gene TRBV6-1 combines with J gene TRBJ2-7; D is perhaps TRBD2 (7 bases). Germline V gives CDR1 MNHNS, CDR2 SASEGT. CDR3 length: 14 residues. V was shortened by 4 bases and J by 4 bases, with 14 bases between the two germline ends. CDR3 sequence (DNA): TGTGCCAGCAGTGTTGGGGGGCGGGGGTACGAGCAGTACGTC. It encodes CASSVGGRGYEQYV.

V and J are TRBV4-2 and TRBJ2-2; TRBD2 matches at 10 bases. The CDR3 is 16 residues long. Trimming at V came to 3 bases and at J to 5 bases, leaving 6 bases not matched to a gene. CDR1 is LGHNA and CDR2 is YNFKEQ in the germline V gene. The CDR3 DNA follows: TGTGCCAGCAGCCATCCGCCGGGACTAGCGACCGGGGAGCTGTTTTTT. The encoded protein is CASSHPPGLATGELFF.

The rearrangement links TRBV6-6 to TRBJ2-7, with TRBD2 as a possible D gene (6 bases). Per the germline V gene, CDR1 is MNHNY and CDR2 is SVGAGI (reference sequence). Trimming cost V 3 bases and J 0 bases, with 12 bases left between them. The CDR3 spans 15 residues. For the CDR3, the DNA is TGTGCCAGCAGTTATGAGGCGGGGCTCTCCTACGAGCAGTACGTC. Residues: CASSYEAGLSYEQYV.

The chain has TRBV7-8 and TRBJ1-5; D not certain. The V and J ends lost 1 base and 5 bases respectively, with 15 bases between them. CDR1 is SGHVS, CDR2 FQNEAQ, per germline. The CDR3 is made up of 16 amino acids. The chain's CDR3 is CASSLDGRRSDQPQHF. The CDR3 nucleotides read TGTGCCAGCAGCTTAGACGGACGGAGGTCAGATCAGCCCCAGCATTTT. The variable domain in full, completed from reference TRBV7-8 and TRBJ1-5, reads GAGVSQSPRYKVAKRGQDVALRCDPISGHVSLFWYQQALGQGPEFLTYFQNEAQLDKSGLPSDRFFAERPEGSVSTLKIQRTQQEDSAVYLCASSLDGRRSDQPQHFGDGTRLSIL.

In DNA, the CDR3 is TGTGCCAGCAGCTTAAACAGGGTCTACACCGGGGAGCTGTTTTTT. It codes for CASSLNRVYTGELFF. J is TRBJ2-2 and V is TRBV7-9; weak D call: TRBD1 (6 bases). This CDR3 is built from 15 residues. Germline CDR1 is SEHNR and CDR2 is FQNEAQ (reference sequence). V lost 2 bases and J lost 3, with 10 bases in between.

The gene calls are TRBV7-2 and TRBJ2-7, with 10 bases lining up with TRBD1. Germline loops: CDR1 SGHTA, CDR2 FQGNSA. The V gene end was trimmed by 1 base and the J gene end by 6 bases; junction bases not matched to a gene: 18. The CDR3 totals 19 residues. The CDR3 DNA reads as TGTGCCAGCAGCTTAGGGCCCCTCCGGGACAGGGGCGCGCGTTTCGAGCAGTACGTC. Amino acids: CASSLGPLRDRGARFEQYV.

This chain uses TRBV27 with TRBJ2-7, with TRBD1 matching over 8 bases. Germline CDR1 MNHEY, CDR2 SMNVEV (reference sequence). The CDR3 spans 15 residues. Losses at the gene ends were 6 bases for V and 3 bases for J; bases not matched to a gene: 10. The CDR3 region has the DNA TGTGCCAGCAGCAAAGAACCAGGGACAGGCTACGAGCAGTACGTC. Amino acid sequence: CASSKEPGTGYEQYV.

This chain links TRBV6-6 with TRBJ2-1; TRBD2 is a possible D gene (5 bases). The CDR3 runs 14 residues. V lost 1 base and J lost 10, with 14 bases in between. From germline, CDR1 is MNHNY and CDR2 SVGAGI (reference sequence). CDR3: CASSYLSGDGEQFF. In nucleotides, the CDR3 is TGTGCCAGCAGTTACTTAAGCGGAGACGGGGAGCAGTTCTTC.

CDR3 bases: TGTGCTAGCCCCAAAACAGGGCTGGGGTATAGGATCCAGTACTTC. This translates into CASPKTGLGYRIQYF. The rearrangement links TRBV7-7 to TRBJ2-5, with D perhaps TRBD1 (6 bases). This CDR3 has 15 residues. The germline gives CDR1 SSHAT, CDR2 FNYEAQ (reference sequence).

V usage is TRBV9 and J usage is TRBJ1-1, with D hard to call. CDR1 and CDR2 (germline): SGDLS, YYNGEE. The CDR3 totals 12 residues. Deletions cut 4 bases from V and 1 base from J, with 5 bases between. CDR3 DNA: TGTGCCAGCAGCACTGAGAACACTGAAGCTTTCTTT. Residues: CASSTENTEAFF.

CDR3 DNA: TGTGCCAGCAGCGTCCGGGAGAAAAATCAGCCCCAGCATTTT. Protein product: CASSVREKNQPQHF. The rearrangement uses TRBV6-5 and TRBJ1-5; D not certain. Trimming took 6 bases from V and 4 from J, leaving 13 bases between them. Germline lookup yields CDR1 MNHEY and CDR2 SVGAGI. This CDR3 comprises 14 residues.

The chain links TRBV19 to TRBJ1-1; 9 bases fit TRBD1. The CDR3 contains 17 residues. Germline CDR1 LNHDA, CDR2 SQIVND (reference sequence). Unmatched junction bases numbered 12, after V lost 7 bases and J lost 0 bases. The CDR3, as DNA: TGTGCCAGTATTGTCAGGGACAGGGACTCCATGAACACTGAAGCTTTCTTT. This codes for CASIVRDRDSMNTEAFF.

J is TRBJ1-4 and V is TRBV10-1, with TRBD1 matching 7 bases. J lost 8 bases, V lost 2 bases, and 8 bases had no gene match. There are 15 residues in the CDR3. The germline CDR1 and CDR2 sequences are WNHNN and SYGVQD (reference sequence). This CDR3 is CASSELTGPGEKLFF. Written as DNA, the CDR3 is TGCGCCAGCAGTGAGCTGACAGGGCCGGGGGAAAAACTGTTTTTT.

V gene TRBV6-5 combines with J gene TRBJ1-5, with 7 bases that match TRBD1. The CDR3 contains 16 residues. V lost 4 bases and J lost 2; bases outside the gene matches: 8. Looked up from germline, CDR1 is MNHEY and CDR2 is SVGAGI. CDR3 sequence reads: CASSSRQGAGNQPQHF. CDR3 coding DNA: TGTGCCAGCAGTTCCCGACAGGGTGCTGGCAATCAGCCCCAGCATTTT.

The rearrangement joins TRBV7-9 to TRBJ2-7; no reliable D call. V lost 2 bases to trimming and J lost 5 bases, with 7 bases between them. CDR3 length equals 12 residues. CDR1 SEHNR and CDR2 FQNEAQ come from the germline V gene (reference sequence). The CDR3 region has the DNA TGTGCCAGCAGCTTAATTACAGACGAGCAGTACGTC. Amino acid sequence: CASSLITDEQYV.

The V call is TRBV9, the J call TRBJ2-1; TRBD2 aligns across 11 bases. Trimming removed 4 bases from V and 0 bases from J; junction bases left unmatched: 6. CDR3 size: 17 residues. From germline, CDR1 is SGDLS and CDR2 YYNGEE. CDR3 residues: CASSTGTSGRSYNEQFF. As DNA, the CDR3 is TGTGCCAGCAGCACTGGGACTAGCGGTCGCTCCTACAATGAGCAGTTCTTC. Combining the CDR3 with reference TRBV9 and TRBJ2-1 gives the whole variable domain DSGVTQTPKHLITATGQRVTLRCSPRSGDLSVYWYQQSLDQGLQFLIQYYNGEERAKGNILERFSAQQFPDLHSELNLSSLELGDSALYFCASSTGTSGRSYNEQFFGPGTRLTVL.

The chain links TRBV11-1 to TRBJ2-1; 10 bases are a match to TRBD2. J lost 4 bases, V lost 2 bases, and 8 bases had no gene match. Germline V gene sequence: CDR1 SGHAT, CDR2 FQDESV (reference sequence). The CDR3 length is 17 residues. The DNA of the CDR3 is TGTGCCAGCAGCTTACGGCCTAGCGGGGGACAGTACAATGAGCAGTTCTTC. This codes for CASSLRPSGGQYNEQFF. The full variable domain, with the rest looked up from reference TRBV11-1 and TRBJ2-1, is EAEVAQSPRYKITEKSQAVAFWCDPISGHATLYWYRQILGQGPELLVQFQDESVVDDSQLPKDRFSAERLKGVDSTLKIQPAELGDSAMYLCASSLRPSGGQYNEQFFGPGTRLTVL.

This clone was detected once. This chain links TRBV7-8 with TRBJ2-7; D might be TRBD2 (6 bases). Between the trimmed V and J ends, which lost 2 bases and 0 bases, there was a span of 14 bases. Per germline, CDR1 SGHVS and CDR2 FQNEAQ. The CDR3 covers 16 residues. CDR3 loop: CASSLLGTPSSYEQYV. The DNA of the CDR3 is TGTGCCAGCAGCTTACTAGGGACTCCAAGCTCCTACGAGCAGTACGTC.